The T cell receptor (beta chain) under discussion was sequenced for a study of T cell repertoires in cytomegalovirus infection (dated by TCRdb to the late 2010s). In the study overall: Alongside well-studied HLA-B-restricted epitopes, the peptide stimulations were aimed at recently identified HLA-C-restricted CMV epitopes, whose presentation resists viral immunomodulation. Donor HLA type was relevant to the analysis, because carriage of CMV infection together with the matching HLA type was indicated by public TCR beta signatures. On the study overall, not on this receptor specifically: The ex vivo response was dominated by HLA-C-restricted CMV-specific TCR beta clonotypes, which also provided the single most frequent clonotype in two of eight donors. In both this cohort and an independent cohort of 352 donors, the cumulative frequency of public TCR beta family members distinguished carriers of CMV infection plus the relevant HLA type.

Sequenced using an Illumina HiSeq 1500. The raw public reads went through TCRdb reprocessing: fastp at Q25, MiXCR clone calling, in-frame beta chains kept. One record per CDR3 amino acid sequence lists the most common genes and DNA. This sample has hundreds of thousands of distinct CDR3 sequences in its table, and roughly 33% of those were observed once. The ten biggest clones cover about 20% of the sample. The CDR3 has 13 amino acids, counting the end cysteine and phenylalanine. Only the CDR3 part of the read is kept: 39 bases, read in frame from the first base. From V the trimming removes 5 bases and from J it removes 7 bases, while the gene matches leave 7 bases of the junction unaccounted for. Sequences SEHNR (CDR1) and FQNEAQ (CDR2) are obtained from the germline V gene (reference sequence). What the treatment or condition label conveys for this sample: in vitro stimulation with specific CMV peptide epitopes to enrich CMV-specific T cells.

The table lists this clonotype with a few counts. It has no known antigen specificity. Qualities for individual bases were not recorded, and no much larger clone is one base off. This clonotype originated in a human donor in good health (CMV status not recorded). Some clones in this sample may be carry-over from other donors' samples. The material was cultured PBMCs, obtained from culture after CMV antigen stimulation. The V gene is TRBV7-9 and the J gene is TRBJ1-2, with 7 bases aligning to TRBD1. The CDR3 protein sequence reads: CASSPGTAPGYTF. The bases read TGTGCCAGCAGCCCGGGGACAGCCCCTGGCTACACCTTC.